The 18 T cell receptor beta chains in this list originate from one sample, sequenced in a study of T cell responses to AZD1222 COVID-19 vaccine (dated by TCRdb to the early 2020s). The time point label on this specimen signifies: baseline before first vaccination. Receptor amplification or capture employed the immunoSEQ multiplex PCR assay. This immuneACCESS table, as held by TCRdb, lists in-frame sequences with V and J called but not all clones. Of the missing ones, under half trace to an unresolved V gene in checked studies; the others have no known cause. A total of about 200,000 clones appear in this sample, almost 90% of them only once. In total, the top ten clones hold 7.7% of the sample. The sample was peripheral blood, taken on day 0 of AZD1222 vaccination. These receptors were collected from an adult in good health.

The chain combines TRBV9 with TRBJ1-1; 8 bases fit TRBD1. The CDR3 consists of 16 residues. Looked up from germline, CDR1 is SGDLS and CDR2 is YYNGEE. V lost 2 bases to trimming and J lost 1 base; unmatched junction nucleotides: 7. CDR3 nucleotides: TGTGCCAGCAGCGTCGCCATTGGACAGGGGAACACTGAAGCTTTCTTT. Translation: CASSVAIGQGNTEAFF.

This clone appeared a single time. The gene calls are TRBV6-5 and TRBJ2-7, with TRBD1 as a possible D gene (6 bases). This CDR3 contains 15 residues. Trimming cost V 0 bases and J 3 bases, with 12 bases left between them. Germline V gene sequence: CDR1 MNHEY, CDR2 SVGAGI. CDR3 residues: CASSYSPGEFYEQYF. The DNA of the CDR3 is TGTGCCAGCAGTTACTCGCCAGGGGAGTTCTACGAGCAGTACTTC.

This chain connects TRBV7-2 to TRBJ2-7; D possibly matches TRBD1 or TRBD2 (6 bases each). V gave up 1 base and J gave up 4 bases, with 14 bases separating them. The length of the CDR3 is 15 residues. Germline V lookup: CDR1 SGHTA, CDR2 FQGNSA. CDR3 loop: CASSLDWGAGYEQYF. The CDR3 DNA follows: TGTGCCAGCAGCTTAGATTGGGGGGCAGGGTACGAGCAGTACTTC.

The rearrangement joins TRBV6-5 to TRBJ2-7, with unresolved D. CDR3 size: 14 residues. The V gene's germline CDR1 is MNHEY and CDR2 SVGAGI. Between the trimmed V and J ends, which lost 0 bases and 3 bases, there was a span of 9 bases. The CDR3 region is CASSYSDEHYEQYF. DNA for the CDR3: TGTGCCAGCAGTTACTCTGACGAGCACTACGAGCAGTACTTC.

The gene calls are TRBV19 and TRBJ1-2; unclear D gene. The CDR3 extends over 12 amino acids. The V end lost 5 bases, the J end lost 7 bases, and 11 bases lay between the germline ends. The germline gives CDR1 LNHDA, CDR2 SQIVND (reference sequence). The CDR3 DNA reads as TGTGCCAGTAGTGATAGTCTTCGTGGCTACACCTTC. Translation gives CASSDSLRGYTF.

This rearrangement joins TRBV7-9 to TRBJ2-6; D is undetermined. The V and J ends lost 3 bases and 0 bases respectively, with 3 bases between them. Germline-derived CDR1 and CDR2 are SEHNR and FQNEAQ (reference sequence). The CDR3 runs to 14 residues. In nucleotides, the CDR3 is TGTGCCAGCAGCTTCAACTCTGGGGCCAACGTCCTGACTTTC. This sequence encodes CASSFNSGANVLTF. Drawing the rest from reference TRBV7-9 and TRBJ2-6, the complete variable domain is DTGVSQNPRHKITKRGQNVTFRCDPISEHNRLYWYRQTLGQGPEFLTYFQNEAQLEKSRLLSDRFSAERPKGSFSTLEIQRTEQGDSAMYLCASSFNSGANVLTFGAGSRLTVL.

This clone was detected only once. CDR3: CASSPGTAFDQPQHF. CDR3 DNA: TGTGCCAGCAGCCCTGGGACAGCCTTCGATCAGCCCCAGCATTTT. The rearrangement uses TRBV11-2 and TRBJ1-5; 7 bases fit TRBD1. V shed 5 bases and J 5 bases; nucleotides not matched to a gene: 9. Germline V gene lookup returns CDR1 SGHAT and CDR2 FQNNGV. This CDR3 comprises 15 residues.

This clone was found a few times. The CDR3 DNA sequence: TGTGCCAGCAGCCAAGAATGGGGGACGTATGCAACTAATGAAAAACTGTTTTTT. Translated, it gives CASSQEWGTYATNEKLFF. The rearrangement uses TRBV3-1 (or the pseudogene TRBV3-2) and TRBJ1-4; perhaps TRBD1 as D (5 bases). V was shortened by 0 bases and J by 0 bases, with 14 bases between the two germline ends. This CDR3 comprises 18 residues. Germline lookup yields CDR1 LGHDT and CDR2 YNNKEL (reference sequence).

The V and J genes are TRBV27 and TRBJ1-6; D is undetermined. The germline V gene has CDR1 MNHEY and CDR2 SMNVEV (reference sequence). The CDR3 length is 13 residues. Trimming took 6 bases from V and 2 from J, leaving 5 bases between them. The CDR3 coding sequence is TGTGCCAGCAGCGCCACCTATAATTCACCCCTCCACTTT. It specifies CASSATYNSPLHF.

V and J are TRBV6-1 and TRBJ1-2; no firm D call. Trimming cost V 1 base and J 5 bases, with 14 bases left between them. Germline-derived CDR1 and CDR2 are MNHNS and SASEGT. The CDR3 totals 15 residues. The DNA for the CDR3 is TGTGCCAGCAGTGAAGAGGCCTGGGCTGGGTATGGCTACACCTTC. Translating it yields CASSEEAWAGYGYTF.

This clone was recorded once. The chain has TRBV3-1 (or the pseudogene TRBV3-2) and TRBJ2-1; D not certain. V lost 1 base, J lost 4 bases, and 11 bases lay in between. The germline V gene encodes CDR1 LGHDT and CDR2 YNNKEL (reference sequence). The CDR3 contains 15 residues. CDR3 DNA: TGTGCCAGCAGCCAAGTTCCCTCCAGATACAATGAGCAGTTCTTC. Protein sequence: CASSQVPSRYNEQFF.

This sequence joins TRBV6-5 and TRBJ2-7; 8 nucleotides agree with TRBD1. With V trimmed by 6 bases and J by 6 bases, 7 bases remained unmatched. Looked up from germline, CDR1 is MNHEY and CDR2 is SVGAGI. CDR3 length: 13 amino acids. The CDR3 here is CASSPGTGAEQYF. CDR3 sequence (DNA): TGTGCCAGCAGCCCCGGGACAGGTGCCGAGCAGTACTTC.

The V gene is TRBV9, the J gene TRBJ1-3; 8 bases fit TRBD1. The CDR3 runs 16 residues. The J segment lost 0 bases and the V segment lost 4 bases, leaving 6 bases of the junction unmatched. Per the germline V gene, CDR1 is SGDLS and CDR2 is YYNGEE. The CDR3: CASSPRTGTSGNTIYF. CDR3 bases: TGTGCCAGCAGCCCTCGGACAGGGACCTCTGGAAACACCATATATTTT.

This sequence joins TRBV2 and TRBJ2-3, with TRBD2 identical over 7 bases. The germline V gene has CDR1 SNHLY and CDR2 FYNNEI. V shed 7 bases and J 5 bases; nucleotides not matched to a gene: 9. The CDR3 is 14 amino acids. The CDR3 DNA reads TGTGCCAGCACCCCGGGACTATGGGGAGATACGCAGTATTTT. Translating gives CASTPGLWGDTQYF.

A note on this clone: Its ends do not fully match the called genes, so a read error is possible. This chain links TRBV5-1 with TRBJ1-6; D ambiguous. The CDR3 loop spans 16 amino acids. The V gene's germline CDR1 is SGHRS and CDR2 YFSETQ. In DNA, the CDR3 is TGCGCCAGCAGCTTGACCCCGGGCTCCGATAATTCACCCCTCCACTTT. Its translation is CASSLTPGSDNSPLHF.

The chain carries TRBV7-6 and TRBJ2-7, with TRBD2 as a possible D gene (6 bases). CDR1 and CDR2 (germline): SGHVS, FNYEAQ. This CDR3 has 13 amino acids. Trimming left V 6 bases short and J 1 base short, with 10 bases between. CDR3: CASSLSGSYEQYF. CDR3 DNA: TGTGCCAGCAGTCTTAGCGGTTCCTACGAGCAGTACTTC.

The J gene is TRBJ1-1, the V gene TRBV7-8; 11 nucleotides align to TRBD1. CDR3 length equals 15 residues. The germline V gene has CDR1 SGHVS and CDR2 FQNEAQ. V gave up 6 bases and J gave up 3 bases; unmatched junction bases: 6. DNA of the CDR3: TGTGCCAGCAGTTGGGACAGGGGGAAATACACTGAAGCTTTCTTT. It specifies CASSWDRGKYTEAFF.

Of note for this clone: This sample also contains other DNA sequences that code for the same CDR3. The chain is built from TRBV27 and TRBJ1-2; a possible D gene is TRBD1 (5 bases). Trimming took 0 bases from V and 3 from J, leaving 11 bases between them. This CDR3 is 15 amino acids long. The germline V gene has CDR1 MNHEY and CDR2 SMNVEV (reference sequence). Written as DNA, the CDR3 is TGTGCCAGCAGTTTATCGGTTGGGGGGGACTATGGCTACACCTTC. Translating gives CASSLSVGGDYGYTF.